These 22 T cell receptor beta chains originate from one sample sequenced in a study of tumour-infiltrating T cells in Burkitt lymphoma. Sequenced by immunoSEQ multiplex PCR; TCRdb stores in-frame clones only, minus some. The data contain about 6,600 clones, roughly 84% of them singletons. The sample taken for sequencing was tumor tissue. The source is a human donor with Burkitt lymphoma.

This clone has only a few counts. CDR3 region: CASSLSNQGSETQYF. CDR3 DNA: TGCGCCAGCAGCTTGAGTAATCAGGGATCAGAGACCCAGTACTTC. This sequence joins TRBV5-1 and TRBJ2-5, with D tentatively TRBD1 (5 bases). The CDR3 consists of 15 residues. CDR1 is SGHRS, CDR2 YFSETQ, per germline. With 1 base removed from V and 4 bases from J, the gap between germline ends came to 14 bases.

The V and J genes are TRBV18 and TRBJ2-7, with a weak D call TRBD1 (6 bases). Per germline, CDR1 KGHSH and CDR2 LQKENI. V was cut by 6 bases and J by 2 bases, with 14 bases left in between. The CDR3 has 14 amino acids. CDR3 bases: TGTGCCAGCTCGATTCCAGGGGTACCCTACGAGCAGTACTTC. It specifies CASSIPGVPYEQYF.

The chain recombines TRBV19 with TRBJ1-2, with 11 bases identical to TRBD1. With V trimmed by 2 bases and J by 7 bases, 15 bases remained unmatched. The CDR3 runs 18 residues. Germline V CDR1 and CDR2: LNHDA, SQIVND (reference sequence). The CDR3 protein is CASSIPYRTGGARGGYTF. The CDR3 DNA reads TGTGCCAGTAGTATACCCTACCGGACAGGGGGCGCGAGGGGTGGCTACACCTTC.

V is TRBV28 and J is TRBJ1-2; possibly TRBD1 for D (6 bases). This CDR3 comprises 16 residues. In germline, CDR1 is MDHEN, CDR2 SYDVKM. Trimming shortened V by 4 bases and J by 8 bases, and 23 bases separated the two germline ends. The CDR3 here is CASSSTGDARGPGYTF. The CDR3 DNA sequence: TGTGCCAGCAGTTCGACAGGAGACGCGCGGGGACCGGGCTACACCTTC.

The chain couples TRBV28 to TRBJ2-7, with 10 bases that match TRBD1. The ends lost 3 bases at V and 1 base at J; junction bases unmatched: 3. This CDR3 region has 15 residues. Germline CDR1 MDHEN, CDR2 SYDVKM. In nucleotides, the CDR3 is TGTGCCAGCAGTTTCCGGGACAGGGGTTCCTACGAGCAGTACTTC. It codes for CASSFRDRGSYEQYF. Based on the CDR3 plus reference TRBV28 and TRBJ2-7, the full variable domain is DVKVTQSSRYLVKRTGEKVFLECVQDMDHENMFWYRQDPGLGLRLIYFSYDVKMKEKGDIPEGYSVSREKKERFSLILESASTNQTSMYLCASSFRDRGSYEQYFGPGTRLTVT.

This chain links TRBV28 with TRBJ1-2; unclear D gene. The V and J ends lost 5 bases and 0 bases respectively, with 10 bases between them. Germline lookup yields CDR1 MDHEN and CDR2 SYDVKM. This CDR3 spans 14 amino acids. In DNA, the CDR3 is TGTGCCAGCAGTCCCCTGAGAGCTAACTATGGCTACACCTTC. Translating it yields CASSPLRANYGYTF.

The rearrangement links TRBV29-1 to TRBJ1-2; D remains ambiguous. The CDR3 has 15 amino acids. V lost 3 bases to trimming and J lost 7 bases, with 21 bases between them. The germline V gene has CDR1 SQVTM and CDR2 ANQGSEA. CDR3: CSVDETSGNVFGYTF. For the CDR3, the DNA is TGCAGCGTTGATGAGACGTCGGGGAATGTATTTGGCTACACCTTC.

The V gene is TRBV10-3, the J gene TRBJ2-7; weak D call: TRBD1 (5 bases). Per germline, CDR1 ENHRY and CDR2 SYGVKD. CDR3 length equals 14 residues. Trimming pared 2 bases from V and 3 bases from J, leaving 11 bases between. DNA for the CDR3: TGTGCCATCAGTGAGAACGTACAGGACTACGAGCAGTACTTC. Translated: CAISENVQDYEQYF.

The chain links TRBV19 to TRBJ1-5; D remains ambiguous. Between the trimmed V and J ends, which lost 6 bases and 0 bases, there was a span of 21 bases. Per the germline V gene, CDR1 is LNHDA and CDR2 is SQIVND (reference sequence). This CDR3 contains 18 residues. The CDR3 nucleotides read TGTGCCAGTAGACCTAGGTCGACGGAATATTATAGCAATCAGCCCCAGCATTTT. Its translation: CASRPRSTEYYSNQPQHF.

This chain links TRBV6-1 with TRBJ2-7; 9 positions agree with TRBD1. The CDR3 is 12 amino acids. From germline, CDR1 is MNHNS and CDR2 SASEGT. V lost 9 bases, J lost 4 bases, and 4 bases stayed unmatched. CDR3 residues: CASPGQGYEQYF. CDR3 nucleotides: TGTGCCAGTCCGGGACAGGGTTACGAGCAGTACTTC.

The CDR3 bases are TGTGCCAGTAGTCCGCCCGGGACAGGGAACACCGGGGAGCTGTTTTTT. Translated, it gives CASSPPGTGNTGELFF. This sequence joins TRBV19 and TRBJ2-2, with 8 bases matching TRBD1. The CDR3 length is 16 residues. V was pared by 5 bases and J by 1 base, with 6 bases of the junction left unmatched. Germline CDR1 reads LNHDA; CDR2 reads SQIVND (reference sequence).

The chain is built from TRBV21-1 and TRBJ2-7. TRBV21-1 constitutes a pseudogene. CDR3 length: 15 residues. The CDR3 bases are TGTGCCAGCAGCAAAGCGGAGAGGGGAGACTACGAGCAGTACTTC. Amino acid sequence: CASSKAERGDYEQYF.

Only a few counts were recorded for this clone. V is TRBV5-5 and J is TRBJ2-1, with TRBD2 matching 10 bases. CDR3 length equals 18 residues. V was clipped by 6 bases and J by 2 bases; unmatched bases: 14. Germline CDR1 is SGHKS and CDR2 is YYEKEE (reference sequence). CDR3 nucleotides: TGTGCCAGCACCCCGGGACTAGCGCCCCTTGGGGCCTACAATGAGCAGTTCTTC. It translates to CASTPGLAPLGAYNEQFF.

This clone is deemed medium-sized. The genes are TRBV5-1 and TRBJ1-5, with 10 bases lining up with TRBD1. Germline V gene sequence: CDR1 SGHRS, CDR2 YFSETQ. CDR3 length: 14 residues. J lost 5 bases, V lost 3 bases, and 2 bases had no gene match. The CDR3 nucleotides read TGCGCCAGCAGCTGGACAGGGGGGGATCAGCCCCAGCATTTT. Residues: CASSWTGGDQPQHF.

This chain joins TRBV18 and TRBJ2-5, with 8 bases identical to TRBD1. V gave up 6 bases and J gave up 4 bases; unmatched junction bases: 7. Germline V gene lookup returns CDR1 KGHSH and CDR2 LQKENI. The CDR3 has 14 amino acids. CDR3: CASSSTGQGETQYF. CDR3 DNA sequence: TGTGCCAGCTCGTCCACCGGACAGGGAGAGACCCAGTACTTC.

The V call is TRBV6-1, the J call TRBJ1-2; 7 positions match TRBD1. With 2 bases clipped from V and 8 bases from J, the junction kept 14 bases outside the gene matches. The CDR3 contains 16 residues. CDR1 and CDR2 (germline): MNHNS, SASEGT. CDR3 sequence reads: CASSETRLTGFGGYTF. Written as DNA, the CDR3 is TGTGCCAGCAGTGAAACTAGGTTGACAGGGTTCGGAGGCTACACCTTC.

The gene calls are TRBV21-1 and TRBJ2-2; no check of the table's D call, TRBD2, against the DNA was made. TRBV21-1 is classified as a pseudogene. The CDR3 is 17 residues long. The CDR3 DNA is TGTGCCAGCAGCAACCTAGGAGCGGGGGGGCCCACCGGGGAGCTGTTTTTT. Residues: CASSNLGAGGPTGELFF.

The chain is built from TRBV30 and TRBJ1-6, with D tentatively TRBD1 (5 bases). Germline V gives CDR1 GTSNPN, CDR2 SVGIG (reference sequence). The CDR3 consists of 15 residues. With 3 bases removed from V and 7 bases from J, the gap between germline ends came to 16 bases. CDR3 DNA: TGTGCCTGGAGGGATCCGGGACGGAGGAATTCACCCCTCCACTTT. It yields the protein CAWRDPGRRNSPLHF.

The genes are TRBV19 and TRBJ2-1, with unresolved D. The CDR3 length is 14 residues. In germline, CDR1 is LNHDA, CDR2 SQIVND (reference sequence). V lost 9 bases and J lost 0, with 12 bases in between. CDR3 region: CASGFLSSYNEQFF. The CDR3 DNA reads TGTGCCAGCGGGTTTTTAAGCTCCTACAATGAGCAGTTCTTC.

The chain joins TRBV2 to TRBJ1-2; D is unclear. Looked up from germline, CDR1 is SNHLY and CDR2 is FYNNEI. Trimming shortened V by 7 bases and J by 8 bases, and 5 bases separated the two germline ends. The CDR3 contains 9 residues. The CDR3 bases are TGTGCCAGCATAGAAGGCTACACCTTC. Translated: CASIEGYTF.

This chain links TRBV2 with TRBJ1-2, with TRBD1 matching over 7 bases. V lost 7 bases to trimming and J lost 4 bases; unmatched junction nucleotides: 12. This CDR3 has 15 residues. Germline lookup yields CDR1 SNHLY and CDR2 FYNNEI. This CDR3 is CASTLEGAGGYGYTF. The CDR3 region has the DNA TGTGCCAGCACCCTTGAGGGGGCGGGGGGCTATGGCTACACCTTC.

About this clone: The limits of the CDR3 on the DNA are not certain, so only TCRdb's listed CDR3 is given. The chain links TRBV11-2 to TRBJ1-3. The CDR3 contains 16 residues when both ends are counted. Germline lookup yields CDR1 SGHAT and CDR2 FQNNGV. The CDR3 spells CASSFGPGPSGNTIYF.